The rows below give T cell receptor beta chains drawn from one sample of a study of TIL therapy for anti-PD-1-resistant metastatic lung cancer. Sequenced by immunoSEQ multiplex PCR; TCRdb stores in-frame clones only, minus some. The sample lists 95,000 or so clones, around 71% seen once, with roughly 9.8% in the top ten. The sample here was tumor tissue, taken at baseline. The receptors were gathered from a person aged 25 to 85 with non-small cell lung cancer. Both conserved end residues are part of each CDR3. The D gene is left open where the match is weak. Only part of the rows carry a size: once, few, many, or a class if the clone is expanded.

clone_size d_call j_call v_call cdr3_aa cdr3_nt
few . TRBJ1-1 TRBV6-4 CASSEELYTEAFF TGTGCCAGCAGTGAGGAGCTCTACACTGAAGCTTTCTTT
. . TRBJ1-1 TRBV15 CATSPRWNTEAFF TGTGCCACCAGCCCCCGGTGGAACACTGAAGCTTTCTTT
few . TRBJ1-2 TRBV25-1 CASNGRGSYGYTF TGTGCCAGCAACGGCAGGGGAAGCTATGGCTACACCTTC
. . TRBJ1-2 TRBV7-9 CASSLSGVYYGYTF TGTGCCAGCAGCTTATCCGGGGTGTACTATGGCTACACCTTC
few . TRBJ1-5 TRBV2 CASSGLAGLQPQHF TGTGCCAGCAGTGGTCTGGCAGGGCTCCAGCCCCAGCATTTT
. TRBD1 TRBJ1-4 TRBV7-9 CASSLMAGGNEKLFF TGTGCCAGCAGCTTAATGGCAGGGGGGAATGAAAAACTGTTTTTT
. TRBD2 TRBJ2-1 TRBV5-1 CASSRVSGREYEQFF TGCGCCAGCAGCCGAGTTAGCGGGAGGGAATATGAGCAGTTCTTC
. TRBD1 TRBJ1-6 TRBV6-2/TRBV6-3 CASSQQGVKNSPLHF TGTGCCAGCAGCCAACAGGGGGTCAAGAATTCACCCCTCCACTTT
. . TRBJ1-5 TRBV30 CAWSVLGDLQPQHF TGTGCCTGGAGTGTATTAGGGGATCTTCAGCCCCAGCATTTT
many . TRBJ2-2 TRBV10-1 CASSAIQGGELFF TGCGCCAGCAGCGCAATTCAGGGCGGGGAGCTGTTTTTT
. TRBD2 TRBJ2-7 TRBV7-2 CASSLGGRTGEQYF TGTGCCAGCAGCTTAGGCGGGAGGACGGGGGAGCAGTACTTC
few . TRBJ2-5 TRBV7-9 CASSLARGGTDLRETQYF TGTGCCAGCAGCTTGGCACGGGGGGGGACAGACCTTCGGGAGACCCAGTACTTC
few TRBD2 TRBJ2-7 TRBV6-5 CASSPGLAGYEQYF TGTGCCAGCAGTCCCGGACTAGCAGGGTACGAGCAGTACTTC
. TRBD1 TRBJ2-7 TRBV7-3 CASSLTDRGNGAYEQYF TGTGCCAGCAGCTTAACGGACAGGGGGAACGGTGCCTACGAGCAGTACTTC
few . TRBJ1-1 TRBV28 CASSLGQDDTEAFF TGTGCCAGCAGTTTAGGTCAGGATGACACTGAAGCTTTCTTT
. . TRBJ2-2 TRBV11-2 CASSDPSAPGELFF TGTGCCAGCAGCGACCCTAGCGCGCCCGGGGAGCTGTTTTTT
. . TRBJ1-6 TRBV3-1/TRBV3-2 CASSQDPGSAWALHF TGTGCCAGCAGCCAAGATCCCGGCTCGGCATGGGCCCTCCACTTT
many TRBD1 TRBJ2-5 TRBV2 CASSLNRGQETQYF TGTGCCAGCAGTCTCAACAGGGGTCAAGAGACCCAGTACTTC
. . TRBJ2-1 TRBV28 CASSSLALSSYNEQFF TGTGCCAGCAGTTCGTTAGCGCTGAGCTCCTACAATGAGCAGTTCTTC
few . TRBJ1-4 TRBV18 CASSPPGGREKLFF TGTGCCAGCTCACCACCTGGAGGGCGCGAAAAACTGTTTTTT
. . TRBJ2-3 TRBV9 CASSVAGFQDTQYF TGTGCCAGCAGCGTAGCGGGGTTTCAAGATACGCAGTATTTT
few . TRBJ1-1 TRBV7-2 CASSFEIGNTEAFF TGTGCCAGCAGCTTCGAGATCGGAAACACTGAAGCTTTCTTT
. . TRBJ1-2 TRBV12-3/TRBV12-4 CASSVGEAYGYTF TGTGCCAGCAGCGTGGGGGAGGCCTATGGCTACACCTTC
few . TRBJ2-1 TRBV2 CASSGGENNEQFF TGTGCCAGCAGTGGGGGGGAGAACAATGAGCAGTTCTTC
few TRBD1 TRBJ2-7 TRBV24-1 CATSLTGEGEQYF TGTGCCACCAGTCTAACAGGGGAAGGCGAGCAGTACTTC
few . TRBJ1-4 TRBV28 CASSPIQRPNEKLFF TGTGCCAGCAGTCCGATTCAGCGTCCTAATGAAAAACTGTTTTTT
. . TRBJ2-6 TRBV30 CAWSERSGANVLTF TGTGCCTGGAGTGAACGCTCTGGGGCCAACGTCCTGACTTTC
. . TRBJ2-3 TRBV3-1/TRBV3-2 CASSQGSRADTQYF TGTGCCAGCAGCCAAGGGTCCCGGGCCGATACGCAGTATTTT
. . TRBJ1-3 TRBV4-1 CASSQVPFAVSSGNTIYF TGCGCCAGCAGCCAAGTCCCTTTTGCAGTGAGCTCTGGAAACACCATATATTTT
few . TRBJ1-6 TRBV25-1 CASSDFNSPLHF TGTGCCAGCAGTGATTTTAATTCACCCCTCCACTTT
. . TRBJ2-1 TRBV4-1 CASSPQGRGRYNEQFF TGCGCCAGCAGCCCGCAGGGACGGGGACGATACAATGAGCAGTTCTTC
few . TRBJ1-1 TRBV11-2 CASSPSHIEAFF TGTGCCAGCAGCCCCTCACACATTGAAGCTTTCTTT
once . TRBJ2-1 TRBV4-1 CASSPHQGEPYNEQFF TGCGCCAGCAGCCCACATCAAGGGGAACCCTACAATGAGCAGTTCTTC
once . TRBJ1-2 TRBV6-2/TRBV6-3 CASSYPTIPDGPLYYGYTF TGTGCCAGCAGTTACCCCACAATTCCAGACGGACCGCTCTACTATGGCTACACCTTC
. . TRBJ2-3 TRBV29-1 CSVESRAITDTQYF TGCAGCGTTGAAAGCAGGGCAATCACAGATACGCAGTATTTT
. . TRBJ2-3 TRBV5-6 CASSPTRITDTQYF TGTGCCAGCAGCCCGACTAGAATCACAGATACGCAGTATTTT
. TRBD1 TRBJ1-5 TRBV18 CASSLGTGKANQPQHF TGTGCCAGCTCACTCGGGACAGGGAAGGCAAATCAGCCCCAGCATTTT
few . TRBJ2-7 TRBV9 CASSPKGQDEQYF TGTGCCAGCAGCCCAAAAGGACAAGACGAGCAGTACTTC
. . TRBJ2-1 TRBV14 CASSDYNEQFF TGTGCCAGCAGCGACTACAATGAGCAGTTCTTC
once . TRBJ1-1 TRBV18 CASSPTGNPEAFF TGTGCCAGCTCACCAACAGGGAACCCTGAAGCTTTCTTT
medium-sized . TRBJ2-2 TRBV9 CASSVDFNTGELFF TGTGCCAGCAGCGTTGACTTTAACACCGGGGAGCTGTTTTTT
. . TRBJ2-3 TRBV5-1 CASSLVGQDTQYF TGCGCCAGCAGCTTGGTGGGACAAGATACGCAGTATTTT
. . TRBJ2-2 TRBV5-1 CASSLGGSANTGELFF TGCGCCAGCAGCTTGGGGGGCAGCGCGAACACCGGGGAGCTGTTTTTT
few . TRBJ2-1 TRBV29-1 CSVQEDSYNEQFF TGCAGCGTCCAGGAAGACTCCTACAATGAGCAGTTCTTC
many . TRBJ1-2 TRBV6-6 CASSYREGRAGYTF TGTGCCAGCAGTTACAGAGAGGGGAGAGCGGGCTACACCTTC
many . TRBJ2-6 TRBV9 CASSPWANSGANVLTF TGTGCCAGCAGCCCCTGGGCCAACTCTGGGGCCAACGTCCTGACTTTC
few . TRBJ2-3 TRBV9 CASSVADRPTDTQYF TGTGCCAGCAGCGTAGCGGACCGACCCACAGATACGCAGTATTTT
. TRBD1 TRBJ2-7 TRBV6-5 CASGLGTESYEQYF TGTGCCAGCGGGCTCGGGACAGAAAGCTACGAGCAGTACTTC
. TRBD2 TRBJ2-5 TRBV5-1 CASSLGGTRKETQYF TGCGCCAGCAGCTTGGGTGGGACTAGAAAAGAGACCCAGTACTTC
. . TRBJ2-5 TRBV19 CASSIDHGGSPARTQYF TGTGCCAGTAGTATAGATCACGGCGGCAGCCCGGCGAGGACCCAGTACTTC
few . TRBJ2-2 TRBV14 CASSPLTATGELFF TGTGCCAGCAGCCCGTTGACAGCTACCGGGGAGCTGTTTTTT
. . TRBJ1-6 TRBV14 CASSLGQIFSSYNSPLHF TGTGCCAGCAGCCTTGGACAGATTTTTAGCTCCTATAATTCACCCCTCCACTTT
. . TRBJ2-7 TRBV7-8 CASSSEIYEQYF TGTGCCAGCAGCTCGGAAATCTACGAGCAGTACTTC
. . TRBJ1-1 TRBV9 CASSVAFGVGTEAFF TGTGCCAGCAGCGTAGCGTTCGGGGTTGGCACTGAAGCTTTCTTT
. . TRBJ1-1 TRBV6-5 CASKGDRVTEAFF TGTGCCAGCAAGGGAGACCGAGTCACTGAAGCTTTCTTT
. TRBD2 TRBJ2-1 TRBV19 CASKERGFTYNEQFF TGTGCCAGTAAAGAGCGGGGCTTCACCTACAATGAGCAGTTCTTC
. . TRBJ1-4 TRBV5-1 CASRLGGYPTNEKLFF TGCGCCAGCAGACTGGGGGGGTATCCAACTAATGAAAAACTGTTTTTT